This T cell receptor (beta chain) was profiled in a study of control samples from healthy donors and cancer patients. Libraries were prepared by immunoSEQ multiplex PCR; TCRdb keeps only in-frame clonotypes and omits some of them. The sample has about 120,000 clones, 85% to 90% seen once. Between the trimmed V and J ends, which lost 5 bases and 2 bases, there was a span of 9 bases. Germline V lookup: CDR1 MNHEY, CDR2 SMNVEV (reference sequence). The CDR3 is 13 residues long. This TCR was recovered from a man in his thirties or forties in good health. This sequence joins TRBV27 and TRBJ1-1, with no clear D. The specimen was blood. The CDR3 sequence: CASSLGSNTEAFF. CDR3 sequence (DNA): TGTGCCAGCAGTCTCGGGTCTAACACTGAAGCTTTCTTT.